This T cell receptor beta chain is from a study of shared clonotypes between healthy human individuals. As to this clone: Its target is unknown.

Study-wide results and caveats: Sampling used blood alone; tissue repertoires probably differ.

With 0 bases removed from V and 8 bases from J, the gap between germline ends came to 12 bases. CDR1 is SGHRS and CDR2 is YFSETQ in the germline V gene. CDR3 length: 14 amino acids. TCRdb's table, derived via immunoSEQ multiplex PCR, lists solely in-frame clones and lacks some. The data show 2 million to 3 million clones, roughly nine tenths seen once. The chain recombines TRBV5-1 with TRBJ2-1, with D tentatively TRBD2 (5 bases). Sequenced material: naive CD4+ T cells sorted from blood. Described subset: CD45RA+ positively selected. The clonotype originates from a young man in good health. This chain's CDR3 is CASSLAPSSDEQFF. CDR3 bases: TGCGCCAGCAGCTTGGCCCCTAGCTCGGATGAGCAGTTCTTC.